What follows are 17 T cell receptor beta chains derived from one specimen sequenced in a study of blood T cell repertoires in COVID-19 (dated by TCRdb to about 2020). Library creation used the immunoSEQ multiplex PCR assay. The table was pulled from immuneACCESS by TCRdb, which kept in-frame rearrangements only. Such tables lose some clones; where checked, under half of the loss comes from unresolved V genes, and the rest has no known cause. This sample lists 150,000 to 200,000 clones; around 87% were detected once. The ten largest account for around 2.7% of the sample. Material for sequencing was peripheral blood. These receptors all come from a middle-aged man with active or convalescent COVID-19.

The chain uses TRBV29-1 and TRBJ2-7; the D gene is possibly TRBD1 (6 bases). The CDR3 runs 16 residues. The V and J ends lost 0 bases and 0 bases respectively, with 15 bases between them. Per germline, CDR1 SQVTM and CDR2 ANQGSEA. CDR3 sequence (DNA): TGCAGCGTTGAAGATTGGGGGCAGGCACACTCCTACGAGCAGTACTTC. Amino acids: CSVEDWGQAHSYEQYF.

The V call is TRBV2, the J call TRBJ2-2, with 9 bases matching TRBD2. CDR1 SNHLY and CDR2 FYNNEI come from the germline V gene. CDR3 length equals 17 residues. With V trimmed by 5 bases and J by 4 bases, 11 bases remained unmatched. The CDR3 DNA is TGTGCCAGCAGTCCCGCCAGCGGGGGGCCTGGCACCGGGGAGCTGTTTTTT. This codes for CASSPASGGPGTGELFF.

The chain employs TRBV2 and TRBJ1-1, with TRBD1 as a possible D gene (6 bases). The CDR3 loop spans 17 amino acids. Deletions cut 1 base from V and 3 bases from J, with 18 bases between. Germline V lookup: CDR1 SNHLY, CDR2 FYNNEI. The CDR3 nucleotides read TGTGCCAGCAGTGAAGACTTGTTGAGGGGGGGGGACACTGAAGCTTTCTTT. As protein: CASSEDLLRGGDTEAFF.

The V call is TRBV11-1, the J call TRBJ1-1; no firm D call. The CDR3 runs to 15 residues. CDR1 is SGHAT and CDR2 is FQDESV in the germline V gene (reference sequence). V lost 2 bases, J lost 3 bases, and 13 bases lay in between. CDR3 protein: CASSLKSRRYTEAFF. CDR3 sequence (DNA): TGTGCCAGCAGCTTAAAGAGTCGCAGGTACACTGAAGCTTTCTTT.

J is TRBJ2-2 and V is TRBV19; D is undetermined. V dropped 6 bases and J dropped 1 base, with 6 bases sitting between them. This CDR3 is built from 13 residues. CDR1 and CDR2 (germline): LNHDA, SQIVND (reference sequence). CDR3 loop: CASRYRNTGELFF. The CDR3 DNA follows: TGTGCCAGTAGGTACAGGAACACCGGGGAGCTGTTTTTT.

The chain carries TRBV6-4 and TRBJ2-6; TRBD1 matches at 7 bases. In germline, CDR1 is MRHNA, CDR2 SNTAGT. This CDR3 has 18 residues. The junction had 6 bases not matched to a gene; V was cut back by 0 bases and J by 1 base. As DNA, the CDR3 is TGTGCCAGCAGTGACTCCTACAGGGGCACTTCTGGGGCCAACGTCCTGACTTTC. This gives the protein CASSDSYRGTSGANVLTF.

CDR3 sequence (DNA): TGTGCCAGCAGGTCCTACTATGAAAAACTGTTTTTT. Protein sequence: CASRSYYEKLFF. J is TRBJ1-4 and V is TRBV12-3 or TRBV12-4; D call uncertain. The V and J ends lost 6 bases and 6 bases respectively, with 8 bases between them. CDR3 size: 12 residues.

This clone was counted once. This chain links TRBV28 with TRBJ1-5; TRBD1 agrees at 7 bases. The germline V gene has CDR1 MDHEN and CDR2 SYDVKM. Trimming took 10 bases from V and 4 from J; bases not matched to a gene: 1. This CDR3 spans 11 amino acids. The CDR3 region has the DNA TGTGCCACAGGGGGTAATCAGCCCCAGCATTTT. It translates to CATGGNQPQHF.

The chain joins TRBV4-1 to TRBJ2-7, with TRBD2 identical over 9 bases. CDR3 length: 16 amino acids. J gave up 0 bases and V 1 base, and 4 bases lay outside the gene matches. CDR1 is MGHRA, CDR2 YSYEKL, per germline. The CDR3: CASSQGIAGDSYEQYF. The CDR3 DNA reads TGCGCCAGCAGCCAAGGGATAGCGGGGGACTCCTACGAGCAGTACTTC.

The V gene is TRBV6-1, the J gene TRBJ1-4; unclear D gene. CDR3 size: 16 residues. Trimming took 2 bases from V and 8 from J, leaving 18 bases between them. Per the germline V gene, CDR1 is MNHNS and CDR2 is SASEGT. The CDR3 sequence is CASSEKRGRVREKLFF. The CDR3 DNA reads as TGTGCCAGCAGTGAAAAGCGGGGAAGGGTTCGGGAAAAACTGTTTTTT.

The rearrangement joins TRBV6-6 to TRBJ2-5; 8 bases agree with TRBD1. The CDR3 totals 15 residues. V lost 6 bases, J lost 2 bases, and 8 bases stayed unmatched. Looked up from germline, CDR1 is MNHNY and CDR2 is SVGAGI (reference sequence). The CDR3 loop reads CASRGRTGQQETQYF. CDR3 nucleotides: TGTGCCAGCAGAGGCAGGACAGGGCAACAAGAGACCCAGTACTTC.

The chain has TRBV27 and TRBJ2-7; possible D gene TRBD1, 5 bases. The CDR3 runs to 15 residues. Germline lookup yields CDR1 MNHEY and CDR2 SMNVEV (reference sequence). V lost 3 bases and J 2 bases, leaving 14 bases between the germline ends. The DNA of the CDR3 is TGTGCCAGCAGTTTTTCCCCGCAGGGCACCTACGAGCAGTACTTC. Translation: CASSFSPQGTYEQYF.

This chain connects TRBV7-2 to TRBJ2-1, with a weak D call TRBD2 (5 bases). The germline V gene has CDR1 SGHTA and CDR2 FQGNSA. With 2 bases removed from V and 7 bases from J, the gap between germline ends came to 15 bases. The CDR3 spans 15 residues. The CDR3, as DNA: TGTGCCAGCAGCTTATTCCGCGACTACCGAAATGAGCAGTTCTTC. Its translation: CASSLFRDYRNEQFF.

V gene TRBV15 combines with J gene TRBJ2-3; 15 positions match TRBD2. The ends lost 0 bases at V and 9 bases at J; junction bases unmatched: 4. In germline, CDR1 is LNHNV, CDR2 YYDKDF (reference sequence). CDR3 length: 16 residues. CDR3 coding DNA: TGTGCCACCAGCAGAGATGGACTAGCGGGGGGGAGGACGCAGTATTTT. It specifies CATSRDGLAGGRTQYF.

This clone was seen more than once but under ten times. Here the CDR3 reads CASSQDFGGGYTF. The CDR3, as DNA: TGCGCCAGCAGCCAAGATTTTGGAGGTGGCTACACCTTC. The rearrangement links TRBV4-3 to TRBJ1-2; D is unclear. CDR1 is LGHNA, CDR2 YSLEER, per germline. This CDR3 has 13 residues. Trimming shortened V by 0 bases and J by 7 bases, and 9 bases separated the two germline ends.

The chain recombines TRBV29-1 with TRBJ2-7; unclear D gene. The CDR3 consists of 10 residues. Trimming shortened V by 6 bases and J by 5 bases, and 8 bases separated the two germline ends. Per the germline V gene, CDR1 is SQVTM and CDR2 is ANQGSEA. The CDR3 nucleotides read TGCAGCGTCCTCGTTAACGAGCAGTACTTC. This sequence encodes CSVLVNEQYF.

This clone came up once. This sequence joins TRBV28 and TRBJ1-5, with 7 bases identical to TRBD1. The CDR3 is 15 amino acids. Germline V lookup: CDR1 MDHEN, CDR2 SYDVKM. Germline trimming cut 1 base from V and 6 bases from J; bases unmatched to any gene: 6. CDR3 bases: TGTGCCAGCAGTTTATTAACAGGGGTGGGTCAGCCCCAGCATTTT. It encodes CASSLLTGVGQPQHF.